This T cell receptor (beta chain) appears in the sequencing data of a study of cytotoxic CD8 clonotypes in ibrutinib-treated CLL. Overall study: It was after a median about 12 months of treatment, range 6 to 36, that response samples were taken.

Sequencing was performed with immunoSEQ multiplex PCR; in TCRdb, only in-frame clones are kept and a portion is missing. The sample shows 250,000 to 350,000 clones, approximately 79% of them seen only once. The sequences come from PBMCs, collected at disease progression, from a patient treated with ibrutinib. This sequence was found in a human donor with chronic lymphocytic leukemia.

Here the CDR3 reads CASSLEMQDYEQYF. DNA of the CDR3: TGCGCCAGCAGCTTGGAGATGCAGGACTACGAGCAGTACTTC. The gene calls are TRBV5-1 and TRBJ2-7, with D unclear. Trimming took off 0 bases at V and 3 bases at J, with 10 bases between the two ends. CDR1 and CDR2 (germline): SGHRS, YFSETQ. The CDR3 consists of 14 residues.